One sample yielded the 26 T cell receptor beta chains listed below, sequenced in a study of T-cell reconstitution after alpha-beta-depleted transplantation in children (dated by TCRdb to the mid-2010s). The protocol used for the library was PCR. The sequencing machine was an Illumina HiSeq 2500. TCR libraries were prepared with molecular barcoding, using unique molecular identifiers to normalize TCRbeta repertoire quantification. The public reads were run again by TCRdb, first through fastp at Q25 and then through MiXCR, and only productive beta chains were kept. Rows are unified per CDR3 protein, each entry keeping the most common DNA and genes. The sample includes 490,000 or so distinct CDR3 sequences, with about an eighth observed a single time. The top ten constitute about 5% of the sample. The source material was PBMCs from the stem cell graft donor, sampled from the stem cell graft. All receptors come from a human donor who donated a stem cell graft to a child with combined immunodeficiency.

This clonotype was seen repeatedly, ten times or more. V gene TRBV9 combines with J gene TRBJ1-1; TRBD1 matches at 11 bases. The V segment lost 5 bases and the J segment 4 bases; nucleotides outside the gene matches: 4. This CDR3 contains 14 residues. The germline V gene has CDR1 SGDLS and CDR2 YYNGEE. CDR3 bases: TGTGCCAGCAGTGTGGGGACAGGGGGCACTGAAGCTTTCTTT. This encodes CASSVGTGGTEAFF.

At least ten counts were recorded for this clonotype. V is TRBV3-1 and J is TRBJ1-2; the D is unclear. Germline assignment: CDR1 LGHDT and CDR2 YNNKEL (reference sequence). This CDR3 spans 14 amino acids. Trimming pared 1 base from V and 5 bases from J, leaving 11 bases between. CDR3 bases: TGTGCCAGCAGCCAAGGACTGCTGGGTTATGGCTACACCTTC. This encodes CASSQGLLGYGYTF.

In its sample, this clonotype was seen many times. The CDR3 spells CASSLFRSPDTQYF. Written as DNA, the CDR3 is TGTGCCAGCAGCTTGTTCAGGTCCCCAGATACGCAGTATTTT. The chain has TRBV5-5 and TRBJ2-3; D call uncertain. The CDR3 loop spans 14 amino acids. Germline assignment: CDR1 SGHKS and CDR2 YYEKEE (reference sequence). V was clipped by 1 base and J by 4 bases, with 10 bases between them.

J is TRBJ1-5 and V is TRBV12-3 or TRBV12-4; D possibly corresponds to TRBD1 (5 bases). The CDR3 has 14 amino acids. V was cut by 6 bases and J by 4 bases, with 13 bases left in between. CDR3 DNA sequence: TGTGCCAGCAGCCTATGGGGGGAGAATCAGCCCCAGCATTTT. It codes for CASSLWGENQPQHF.

This clonotype showed up just a few times. The rearrangement joins TRBV7-2 to TRBJ2-7; D perhaps matches TRBD2 (6 bases). The CDR3 totals 13 residues. The V gene lost 5 bases and the J gene lost 3 bases, with 11 bases spanning the gap. CDR1 and CDR2 (germline): SGHTA, FQGNSA. The CDR3 loop is CASSPRENYEQYF. CDR3 DNA sequence: TGTGCCAGCAGCCCCCGGGAGAACTACGAGCAGTACTTC.

V is TRBV7-3 and J is TRBJ1-3; no reliable D call. The CDR3 has 15 amino acids. Per the germline V gene, CDR1 is SGHTA and CDR2 is FQGTGA. The germline V and J ends were trimmed by 5 bases and 2 bases, with 13 bases remaining between them. The chain's CDR3 is CASSINGAPGNTIYF. In DNA form, the CDR3 reads TGTGCCAGCAGCATTAACGGTGCTCCTGGAAACACCATATATTTT.

This clonotype showed up just a few times. This chain connects TRBV12-3 or TRBV12-4 to TRBJ2-2, with a tentative D call TRBD1 (6 bases). The CDR3 spans 15 residues. V lost 6 bases to trimming and J lost 2 bases, with 13 bases between them. The CDR3 DNA reads TGTGCCAGCAGGCTCGGGACATTCAACACCGGGGAGCTGTTTTTT. This translates into CASRLGTFNTGELFF.

This clonotype was seen only a few times. The V and J genes are TRBV6-1 and TRBJ1-4, with D possibly being TRBD1 (5 bases). V was pared by 5 bases and J by 0 bases, with 13 bases between. Germline CDR1 MNHNS, CDR2 SASEGT. The CDR3 totals 16 residues. Here the CDR3 DNA reads TGTGCCAGCAGTCGCCTCAGGGAGGCAACTAATGAAAAACTGTTTTTT. Its protein product is CASSRLREATNEKLFF.

This chain joins TRBV9 and TRBJ1-6; no definite D call. V was pared by 3 bases and J by 9 bases, with 16 bases between. CDR1 and CDR2 (germline): SGDLS, YYNGEE. The CDR3 length is 15 residues. CDR3 amino acids: CASSEEEGVGSPLHF. In nucleotides, the CDR3 is TGTGCCAGCAGCGAGGAGGAGGGTGTGGGTTCACCCCTCCACTTT.

This clonotype was recorded many times. This chain joins TRBV5-1 and TRBJ2-1, with TRBD1 matching over 8 bases. The CDR3 consists of 15 residues. Germline CDR1 reads SGHRS; CDR2 reads YFSETQ. V was pared by 4 bases and J by 8 bases, with 11 bases of the junction left unmatched. The CDR3 loop is CASSLGGQVTHEQFF. CDR3 sequence (DNA): TGCGCCAGCAGCCTGGGGGGACAGGTCACCCATGAGCAGTTCTTC.

V and J are TRBV6-2 or TRBV6-3 and TRBJ2-7, with TRBD2 identical over 14 bases. The CDR3 runs 19 residues. Trimming took 4 bases from V and 6 from J; bases not matched to a gene: 17. In germline, CDR1 is MNHEY, CDR2 SVGEGT. Written as DNA, the CDR3 is TGTGCCAGCAGTTCCAAACGACTAGCGGGAGGGGGTCCGCCTGGCGAGCAGTACTTC. It codes for CASSSKRLAGGGPPGEQYF.

J is TRBJ2-3 and V is TRBV12-3 or TRBV12-4; TRBD1 agrees at 10 bases. The CDR3 is made up of 15 amino acids. V dropped 5 bases and J dropped 4; count of bases not matched to a gene: 6. Here the CDR3 reads CASSQRQGAADTQYF. The CDR3 bases are TGTGCCAGCAGTCAAAGACAGGGGGCAGCAGATACGCAGTATTTT.

The chain is built from TRBV9 and TRBJ2-1; tentative D call: TRBD1 (6 bases). The CDR3 is 16 residues long. With 2 bases removed from V and 7 bases from J, the gap between germline ends came to 19 bases. CDR1 is SGDLS and CDR2 is YYNGEE in the germline V gene. This chain's CDR3 is CASSVTTGTYLNEQFF. In DNA, the CDR3 is TGTGCCAGCAGCGTTACCACAGGGACATATTTGAATGAGCAGTTCTTC.

This clonotype was seen a handful of times. The chain links TRBV5-1 to TRBJ2-1; the D call may be TRBD1 or TRBD2 (6 bases each). This CDR3 spans 15 amino acids. Germline V gene sequence: CDR1 SGHRS, CDR2 YFSETQ. The V gene lost 7 bases and the J gene lost 2 bases, with 16 bases spanning the gap. CDR3 region: CASSGGGDTYNEQFF. In nucleotides, the CDR3 is TGCGCCAGCTCCGGAGGAGGGGACACCTACAATGAGCAGTTCTTC. Complete variable domain (other parts from reference TRBV5-1 and TRBJ2-1): KAGVTQTPRYLIKTRGQQVTLSCSPISGHRSVSWYQQTPGQGLQFLFEYFSETQRNKGNFPGRFSGRQFSNSRSEMNVSTLELGDSALYLCASSGGGDTYNEQFFGPGTRLTVL.

This clonotype was seen at least ten times. The chain is built from TRBV9 and TRBJ2-3; no firm D call. The CDR3 is made up of 15 amino acids. Looked up from germline, CDR1 is SGDLS and CDR2 is YYNGEE. V was shortened by 0 bases and J by 0 bases, with 8 bases between the two germline ends. The CDR3 bases are TGTGCCAGCAGCGTAGCTTCTTCTAGCACAGATACGCAGTATTTT. Its protein is CASSVASSSTDTQYF.

The rearrangement uses TRBV20-1 and TRBJ1-1, with D uncertain. Trimming pared 3 bases from V and 2 bases from J, leaving 28 bases between. CDR1 is DFQATT and CDR2 is SNEGSKA in the germline V gene (reference sequence). The CDR3 totals 19 residues. The CDR3 DNA follows: TGCAGTGCTAGGAGCTCCCGCAGCGGACCTCTTGGGCTTAACACTGAAGCTTTCTTT. Translated: CSARSSRSGPLGLNTEAFF.

The table lists this clonotype with many counts. This chain joins TRBV4-3 and TRBJ1-4, with a possible D match to TRBD1 (6 bases). Trimming shortened V by 1 base and J by 4 bases, and 10 bases separated the two germline ends. Germline lookup yields CDR1 LGHNA and CDR2 YSLEER. CDR3 length: 15 residues. The CDR3 DNA reads TGCGCCAGCAGCCAAGGAAGGGGGGTTAATGAAAAACTGTTTTTT. Translation gives CASSQGRGVNEKLFF.

The chain has TRBV2 and TRBJ1-6; TRBD1 is a possible D gene (5 bases). Germline V gives CDR1 SNHLY, CDR2 FYNNEI. The CDR3 spans 15 residues. V was cut by 5 bases and J by 3 bases, with 11 bases left in between. The CDR3 is CASSLRGNYNSPLHF. The DNA of the CDR3 is TGTGCCAGCAGTCTCCGGGGGAACTATAATTCACCCCTCCACTTT.

In its sample, this clonotype was seen a few times. The chain links TRBV10-3 to TRBJ2-3; tentative D call: TRBD1 (6 bases). V was trimmed by 6 bases and J by 2 bases, leaving 12 bases between them. The CDR3 loop spans 14 amino acids. CDR1 and CDR2 from the germline V gene are ENHRY and SYGVKD. CDR3 sequence: CAIRPSGDTDTQYF. CDR3 DNA: TGTGCCATCAGACCGTCAGGGGACACAGATACGCAGTATTTT.

The table lists this clonotype with a few counts. This rearrangement joins TRBV12-3 or TRBV12-4 to TRBJ2-5; D is perhaps TRBD1 or TRBD2 (5 bases each). The CDR3 contains 14 residues. Trimming left V 8 bases short and J 1 base short, with 14 bases between. The CDR3 is CASGTAGTQETQYF. CDR3 nucleotides: TGTGCCAGCGGGACCGCCGGGACCCAAGAGACCCAGTACTTC.

This clonotype showed up just a few times. This sequence joins TRBV5-1 and TRBJ2-3, with D tentatively TRBD1 (6 bases). Between the trimmed V and J ends, which lost 0 bases and 2 bases, there was a span of 10 bases. Germline V lookup: CDR1 SGHRS, CDR2 YFSETQ. The CDR3 consists of 15 residues. Written as DNA, the CDR3 is TGCGCCAGCAGCTTGGACAGGGAATCCACAGATACGCAGTATTTT. It encodes CASSLDRESTDTQYF.

The CDR3 nucleotides read TGTGCCAGCAGTTTAGGGATACAGGGGTACACAGATACGCAGTATTTT. This encodes CASSLGIQGYTDTQYF. The chain carries TRBV12-3 or TRBV12-4 and TRBJ2-3, with TRBD1 matching 7 bases. The CDR3 spans 16 residues. The V and J ends lost 1 base and 2 bases, in that order; junction bases with no gene match: 6.

This clonotype was observed at least ten times. The chain is built from TRBV10-3 and TRBJ1-5; possible D gene TRBD1, 5 bases. The V gene's germline CDR1 is ENHRY and CDR2 SYGVKD. The CDR3 totals 14 residues. V was shortened by 6 bases and J by 7 bases, with 16 bases between the two germline ends. Here the CDR3 DNA reads TGTGCCATCAGCATAGACAGCTCGAACCAGCCCCAGCATTTT. It yields the protein CAISIDSSNQPQHF.

The rearrangement links TRBV12-3 or TRBV12-4 to TRBJ2-3; D ambiguous. Trimming pared 3 bases from V and 7 bases from J, leaving 8 bases between. The CDR3 is 12 amino acids. This CDR3 is CASSFAGNTQYF. The DNA of the CDR3 is TGTGCCAGCAGTTTCGCCGGAAATACGCAGTATTTT.

The chain joins TRBV24-1 to TRBJ1-5; D unresolved. The V end lost 6 bases, the J end lost 3 bases, and 14 bases lay between the germline ends. CDR3 size: 15 residues. CDR1 KGHDR and CDR2 SFDVKD come from the germline V gene. The CDR3, as DNA: TGTGCCACCAGTTCTCTGGGAGGGCCCAATCAGCCCCAGCATTTT. This gives the protein CATSSLGGPNQPQHF.

The chain couples TRBV20-1 to TRBJ1-5; D uncertain. CDR1 is DFQATT and CDR2 is SNEGSKA in the germline V gene (reference sequence). The CDR3 is 13 residues long. Between the trimmed V and J ends, which lost 5 bases and 6 bases, there was a span of 14 bases. The CDR3 DNA reads TGCAGTGCTGAAGATGGGCACGGTCAGCCCCAGCATTTT. It is translated as CSAEDGHGQPQHF.